The present T cell receptor beta chain was sequenced within a study of response to subunit inactivated influenza vaccine (dated by TCRdb to between 2017 and 2018). About the investigation overall: The study used deep quantitative T cell receptor repertoire profiling to track responses to a trivalent subunit inactivated influenza vaccine. What the authors observed across the whole study: According to the authors, only a limited number of new T cells may be recruited by each seasonal influenza vaccination.

Library construction relied on RT-PCR. The run used an Illumina HiSeq 2500. TCRdb reworked the public reads: Q25 trimming with fastp, MiXCR clone assembly, productive beta chains retained. Rows with one shared CDR3 protein collapse into an entry with the most common genes and DNA. The sample table records about 650,000 distinct CDR3 sequences; 14% of these occur just once. Approximately 7.6% of the sample rests with the top ten. From its cysteine to its phenylalanine, the CDR3 spans 14 amino acids. The kept DNA is CDR3 alone, 42 bases in frame from the first base. Trimming removed 3 bases from V and 5 bases from J; the gene matches leave 3 bases unexplained. This clonotype appeared a few times. Its antigen remains unidentified. No base-level quality is on record; no much larger clone is a single base apart.

This TCR was recovered from a man over 45 who received an inactivated influenza vaccine. Donor details come from another sample of the same person, matched by shared clones. This sequence uses TRBV12-3 or TRBV12-4 and TRBJ2-5, with 10 bases in between that match TRBD1. Sequencing used PBMCs from blood, obtained approximately 15 days before vaccination. In nucleotides, the sequence is TGTGCCAGCAGTTTCCAGGACAGGGGGGAGACCCAGTACTTC. This yields the protein CASSFQDRGETQYF.